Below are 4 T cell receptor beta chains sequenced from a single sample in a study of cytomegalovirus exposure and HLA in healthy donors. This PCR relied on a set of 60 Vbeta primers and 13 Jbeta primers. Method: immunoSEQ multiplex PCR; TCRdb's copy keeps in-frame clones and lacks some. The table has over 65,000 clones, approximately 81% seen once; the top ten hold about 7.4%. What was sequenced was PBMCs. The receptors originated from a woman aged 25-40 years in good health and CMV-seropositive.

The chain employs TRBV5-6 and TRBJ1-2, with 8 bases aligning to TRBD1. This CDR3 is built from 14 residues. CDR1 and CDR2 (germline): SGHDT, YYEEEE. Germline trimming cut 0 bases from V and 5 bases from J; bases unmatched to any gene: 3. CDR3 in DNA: TGTGCCAGCAGCTTGGACAGGGGGGTTTATGGCTACACCTTC. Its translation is CASSLDRGVYGYTF.

CDR3 sequence (DNA): TGTGCCATCCGGGGACTAGCGGGATCTGAGCAGTTCTTC. Amino acid sequence: CAIRGLAGSEQFF. The chain joins TRBV10-3 to TRBJ2-1; 13 bases are a match to TRBD2. J was trimmed by 9 bases and V by 8 bases; bases with no gene match: 4. Germline V gene sequence: CDR1 ENHRY, CDR2 SYGVKD. This CDR3 spans 13 amino acids.

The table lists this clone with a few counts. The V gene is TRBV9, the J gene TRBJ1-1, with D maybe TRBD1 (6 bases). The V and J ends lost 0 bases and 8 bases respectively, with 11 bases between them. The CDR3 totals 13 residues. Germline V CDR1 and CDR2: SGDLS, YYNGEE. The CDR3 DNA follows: TGTGCCAGCAGCGTAGCTCCCGGGACAGAAGCTTTCTTT. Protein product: CASSVAPGTEAFF.

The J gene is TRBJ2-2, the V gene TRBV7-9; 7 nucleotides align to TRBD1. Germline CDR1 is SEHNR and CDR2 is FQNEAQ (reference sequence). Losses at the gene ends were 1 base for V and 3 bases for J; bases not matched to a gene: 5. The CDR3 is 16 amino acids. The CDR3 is CASSLGQGRDTGELFF. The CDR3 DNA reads TGTGCCAGCAGCTTAGGACAGGGAAGGGACACCGGGGAGCTGTTTTTT.